This T cell receptor (beta chain) was obtained from a study of early stage breast cancer tumors. Overall study context: ER+/PR+/HER2- status applied to about 80% of the 16 invasive breast tumors.

Concerning this clone itself: What it binds is unknown.

V lost 0 bases, J lost 4 bases, and 11 bases lay in between. This CDR3 has 14 amino acids. Germline V gives CDR1 SGHRS, CDR2 YFSETQ. The repertoire was sequenced with immunoSEQ multiplex PCR; TCRdb's copy has only in-frame clones and lacks some. The sample records almost 55,000 clones, 75% to 95% being singletons. General study findings and limits: Enriched TCRB sequences shared across patients were mostly commonly generated sequences.

The TCR sequence derives from a person aged 70 to 85 with breast cancer. The chain recombines TRBV5-1 with TRBJ2-7; weak D call: TRBD1 (7 bases). Input material: blood. The CDR3 loop reads CASSLGPGGYEQYF. CDR3 DNA sequence: TGCGCCAGCAGCTTGGGGCCAGGGGGGTACGAGCAGTACTTC.